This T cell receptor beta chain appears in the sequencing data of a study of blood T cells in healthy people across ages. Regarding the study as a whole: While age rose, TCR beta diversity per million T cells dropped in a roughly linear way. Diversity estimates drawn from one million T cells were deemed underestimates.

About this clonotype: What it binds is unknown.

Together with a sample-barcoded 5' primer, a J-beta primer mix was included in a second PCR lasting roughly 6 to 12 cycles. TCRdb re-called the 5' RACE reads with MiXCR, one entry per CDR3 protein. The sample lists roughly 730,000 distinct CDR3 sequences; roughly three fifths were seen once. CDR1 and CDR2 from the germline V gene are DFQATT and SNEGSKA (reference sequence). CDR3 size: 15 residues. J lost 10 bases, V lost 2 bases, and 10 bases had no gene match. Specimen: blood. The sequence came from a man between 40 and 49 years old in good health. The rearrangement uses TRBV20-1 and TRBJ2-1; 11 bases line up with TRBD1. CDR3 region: CSARSGTGGSMEQFF. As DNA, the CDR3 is TGCAGTGCTAGATCCGGGACAGGGGGAAGTATGGAGCAGTTCTTC.